These 20 T cell receptor beta chains share one sample of origin, sequenced in a study of response to subunit inactivated influenza vaccine. In TCRdb, the RT-PCR reads were re-called with MiXCR into one record per CDR3 protein. The sample holds 860,000 or so distinct CDR3 sequences, 21% seen once. The source was PBMCs from blood, collected 5 days after vaccination. The receptors shown here come from a man over 45 who received an inactivated influenza vaccine.

This clonotype was observed a few times. The chain recombines TRBV24-1 with TRBJ2-3, with TRBD2 identical over 8 bases. This CDR3 comprises 15 residues. J lost 2 bases, V lost 4 bases, and 4 bases had no gene match. Germline V CDR1 and CDR2: KGHDR, SFDVKD. In DNA, the CDR3 is TGTGCCACCAGTGACCCTAGCGGGTACACAGATACGCAGTATTTT. It yields the protein CATSDPSGYTDTQYF.

J is TRBJ2-7 and V is TRBV7-8; 7 bases agree with TRBD2. This CDR3 comprises 15 residues. From germline, CDR1 is SGHVS and CDR2 FQNEAQ. V was clipped by 5 bases and J by 1 base; unmatched bases: 8. This chain's CDR3 is CASSAREGGSYEQYF. The DNA for the CDR3 is TGTGCCAGCAGCGCAAGGGAGGGTGGTTCCTACGAGCAGTACTTC.

A remark on this clonotype: A much bigger clone sits one base away, suggesting this may be a read error. This chain joins TRBV9 and TRBJ2-1; the D gene could be TRBD1 or TRBD2 (6 bases each). Germline loops: CDR1 SGDLS, CDR2 YYNGEE. This CDR3 region has 15 residues. The CDR3, as DNA: TGTGCCAGCAGCGTAGGAGGGGGAGGTTACAATGTGCAGTTCTTC. It codes for CASSVGGGGYNVQFF.

The chain carries TRBV20-1 and TRBJ2-7; 8 nucleotides match TRBD2. CDR3 length equals 20 residues. The junction had 23 bases not matched to a gene; V was cut back by 4 bases and J by 0 bases. Germline loops: CDR1 DFQATT, CDR2 SNEGSKA (reference sequence). The DNA for the CDR3 is TGCAGTGCTACGCACCAGCTCGGGACTAGTAAACTAGTAGGCTCCTACGAGCAGTACTTC. It codes for CSATHQLGTSKLVGSYEQYF.

This clonotype was recorded a few times. J is TRBJ2-7 and V is TRBV20-1; 8 nucleotides match TRBD1. The length of the CDR3 is 13 residues. Unmatched junction bases numbered 6, after V lost 6 bases and J lost 2 bases. Germline-derived CDR1 and CDR2 are DFQATT and SNEGSKA (reference sequence). CDR3 in amino acids: CSATTGDTYEQYF. The CDR3 nucleotides are TGCAGTGCCACGACAGGGGACACCTACGAGCAGTACTTC.

This clonotype was counted only a few times. This sequence joins TRBV3-1 and TRBJ2-1, with D tentatively TRBD1 (5 bases). The germline V gene has CDR1 LGHDT and CDR2 YNNKEL (reference sequence). Trimming cost V 0 bases and J 7 bases, with 10 bases left between them. The CDR3 totals 14 residues. CDR3 protein: CASSQERGRNEQFF. DNA of the CDR3: TGTGCCAGCAGCCAAGAAAGGGGAAGGAATGAGCAGTTCTTC.

This clonotype has just a few counts. The V gene is TRBV29-1, the J gene TRBJ2-2; 15 positions agree with TRBD2. Germline assignment: CDR1 SQVTM and CDR2 ANQGSEA. The CDR3 covers 15 residues. The junction had 1 base not matched to a gene; V was cut back by 4 bases and J by 4 bases. CDR3 sequence: CSVGTSGRGTGELFF. The CDR3 DNA sequence: TGCAGCGTTGGGACTAGCGGGAGGGGCACCGGGGAGCTGTTTTTT.

V usage is TRBV6-1 and J usage is TRBJ1-4; tentative D call: TRBD1 (5 bases). V dropped 3 bases and J dropped 8 bases, with 13 bases sitting between them. In germline, CDR1 is MNHNS, CDR2 SASEGT. The CDR3 extends over 14 amino acids. CDR3 nucleotides: TGTGCCAGCAGTGACAGGGTTTGGGCAGAAAAACTGTTTTTT. The encoded protein is CASSDRVWAEKLFF.

The V call is TRBV7-2, the J call TRBJ2-1, with D perhaps matching TRBD1 (6 bases). The germline V gene encodes CDR1 SGHTA and CDR2 FQGNSA. This CDR3 is built from 14 residues. The germline V and J ends were trimmed by 5 bases and 7 bases, with 15 bases remaining between them. Here the CDR3 reads CASSPRGGANEQFF. CDR3 nucleotides: TGTGCCAGCAGCCCCCGAGGGGGTGCGAATGAGCAGTTCTTC.

In DNA, the CDR3 is TGTGCCAGCAGTGCGAGACTAGCGAAATATTACAATGAGCAGTTCTTC. Its protein product is CASSARLAKYYNEQFF. This chain links TRBV25-1 with TRBJ2-1, with 8 bases identical to TRBD2. Germline V lookup: CDR1 MGHDK, CDR2 SYGVNS. V was pared by 4 bases and J by 4 bases, with 9 bases of the junction left unmatched. This CDR3 is built from 16 residues.

The table lists this clonotype with a few counts. This chain connects TRBV7-2 to TRBJ2-2; 7 positions agree with TRBD2. This CDR3 comprises 16 residues. CDR1 and CDR2 from the germline V gene are SGHTA and FQGNSA. J lost 0 bases, V lost 1 base, and 2 bases had no gene match. CDR3 DNA: TGTGCCAGCAGCTTAGGGGGGGGGTCGAACACCGGGGAGCTGTTTTTT. It is translated as CASSLGGGSNTGELFF. The variable domain in full, completed from reference TRBV7-2 and TRBJ2-2, reads GAGVSQSPSNKVTEKGKDVELRCDPISGHTALYWYRQSLGQGLEFLIYFQGNSAPDKSGLPSDRFSAERTGGSVSTLTIQRTQQEDSAVYLCASSLGGGSNTGELFFGEGSRLTVL.

This chain's CDR3 is CASSQSDRGGEQFF. In DNA, the CDR3 is TGCGCCAGCAGCCAATCTGACAGGGGGGGCGAGCAGTTCTTC. V is TRBV4-1 and J is TRBJ2-1; 9 bases map to TRBD1. The length of the CDR3 is 14 residues. With 2 bases clipped from V and 10 bases from J, the junction kept 6 bases outside the gene matches. Germline loops: CDR1 MGHRA, CDR2 YSYEKL.

Only a few counts were recorded for this clonotype. In DNA form, the CDR3 reads TGTGCCAGCAGCCCGGGGACCGACATCTCCTACAATGAGCAGTTCTTC. It specifies CASSPGTDISYNEQFF. The chain links TRBV5-6 to TRBJ2-1; D possibly matches TRBD1 or TRBD2 (5 bases each). The CDR3 runs to 16 residues. The ends were cut back, 4 bases at V and 0 bases at J, with 14 bases in the middle. Germline lookup yields CDR1 SGHDT and CDR2 YYEEEE.

This chain connects TRBV7-9 to TRBJ2-1, with D perhaps matching TRBD2 (6 bases). The V gene's germline CDR1 is SEHNR and CDR2 FQNEAQ (reference sequence). Trimming cost V 2 bases and J 3 bases, with 11 bases left between them. CDR3 length: 15 residues. The CDR3 sequence: CASSLLAAGYNEQFF. CDR3 nucleotide sequence: TGTGCCAGCAGCTTATTAGCGGCGGGCTACAATGAGCAGTTCTTC.

This sequence joins TRBV5-1 and TRBJ2-7; possibly TRBD2 for D (5 bases). Germline lookup yields CDR1 SGHRS and CDR2 YFSETQ. The CDR3 covers 16 residues. V lost 3 bases to trimming and J lost 0 bases, with 16 bases between them. The CDR3 loop reads CASSWTLGRSSYEQYF. As DNA, the CDR3 is TGCGCCAGCAGCTGGACTCTCGGACGGAGCTCCTACGAGCAGTACTTC.

The V call is TRBV7-2, the J call TRBJ2-1; perhaps TRBD2 as D (5 bases). Germline V gene lookup returns CDR1 SGHTA and CDR2 FQGNSA. V lost 0 bases and J 14 bases, leaving 17 bases between the germline ends. This CDR3 is built from 14 residues. The chain's CDR3 is CASSLAVLASREFF. The CDR3 DNA follows: TGTGCCAGCAGCTTAGCGGTTCTAGCCAGTAGGGAGTTCTTC.

The chain recombines TRBV4-1 with TRBJ2-7; D gene unclear. Trimming removed 0 bases at V and 5 bases at J, with 17 bases between. The CDR3 consists of 16 residues. Germline CDR1 reads MGHRA; CDR2 reads YSYEKL. CDR3 DNA sequence: TGCGCCAGCAGCCAAGACGCCGGGCCAGGAGAAAACGAGCAGTACTTC. It specifies CASSQDAGPGENEQYF.

Ten or more counts support this clonotype. V and J are TRBV28 and TRBJ2-7, with D maybe TRBD1 (5 bases). This CDR3 region has 14 residues. V was cut by 1 base and J by 3 bases, with 10 bases left in between. The germline V gene has CDR1 MDHEN and CDR2 SYDVKM. CDR3 loop: CASSLLGRDYEQYF. The DNA of the CDR3 is TGTGCCAGCAGTTTATTAGGCAGGGACTACGAGCAGTACTTC.

This clonotype was counted a few times. A read error may produce the germline difference seen at one junction end. The rearrangement links TRBV7-9 to TRBJ2-1, with a tentative D call TRBD2 (7 bases). Germline assignment: CDR1 SEHNR and CDR2 FQNEAQ (reference sequence). The CDR3 has 14 residues. The CDR3 spells CASSLWGGDKEQFF. CDR3 nucleotide sequence: TGTGCCAGCAGCTTGTGGGGGGGGGACAAAGAGCAGTTCTTC.

The CDR3 is CASSQVGQGSSGANVLTF. CDR3 DNA: TGCGCCAGCAGCCAAGTAGGGCAGGGGAGCTCTGGGGCCAACGTCCTGACTTTC. The rearrangement uses TRBV4-3 and TRBJ2-6; D is perhaps TRBD1 (6 bases). Germline CDR1 LGHNA, CDR2 YSLEER. The V end was cut by 1 base, the J end by 0 bases, with 13 bases between. CDR3 length: 18 amino acids.